These 28 T cell receptor beta chains came from one sample sequenced in a study of blood T cell repertoires in COVID-19. The data were produced by immunoSEQ multiplex PCR, yet TCRdb's version contains in-frame clones alone and is incomplete. The data contain around 270,000 clones, approximately 89% of them seen just once; the ten biggest clones take up roughly 9.8%. Sequencing input: peripheral blood. The receptors stem from a man aged 40-50 years who had recovered from COVID-19.

The CDR3 reads CASSIGQGEQFF. The CDR3 DNA is TGTGCCAGCAGTATCGGACAGGGGGAGCAGTTCTTC. The chain joins TRBV27 to TRBJ2-1, with 9 bases matching TRBD1. Trimming cost V 5 bases and J 10 bases; bases outside gene matches: 3. Germline lookup yields CDR1 MNHEY and CDR2 SMNVEV (reference sequence). The CDR3 loop spans 12 amino acids.

This chain connects TRBV7-6 to TRBJ2-7; D might be TRBD2 (6 bases). Germline CDR1 is SGHVS and CDR2 is FNYEAQ. The CDR3 has 14 amino acids. V was pared by 2 bases and J by 7 bases, with 15 bases between. CDR3 DNA sequence: TGTGCCAGCAGCTTATCCAACGTGGGGGGAGAGCAGTACTTC. As protein: CASSLSNVGGEQYF.

This sequence joins TRBV6-6 and TRBJ1-5; D is undetermined. The CDR3 sequence is 9 residues long. The germline V gene has CDR1 MNHNY and CDR2 SVGAGI (reference sequence). The CDR3 DNA follows: TGTGTCGGCAATCAGCCCCAGCATTTT. Its protein is CVGNQPQHF.

The chain is built from TRBV19 and TRBJ1-5; no reliable D call. Per germline, CDR1 LNHDA and CDR2 SQIVND (reference sequence). V lost 6 bases, J lost 5 bases, and 11 bases lay in between. CDR3 length: 13 residues. The CDR3 region has the DNA TGTGCCAGTAGCACCCTGAACTATCAGCCCCAGCATTTT. It specifies CASSTLNYQPQHF.

The genes are TRBV24-1 and TRBJ2-5; 7 bases match TRBD2. Trimming cost V 9 bases and J 4 bases; bases outside gene matches: 13. From germline, CDR1 is KGHDR and CDR2 SFDVKD. The CDR3 is 15 residues long. CDR3 region: CATSRGGAGRETQYF. For the CDR3, the DNA is TGTGCCACCTCCCGTGGGGGAGCGGGGAGAGAGACCCAGTACTTC.

The chain is built from TRBV6-4 and TRBJ2-6; tentative D call: TRBD1 (5 bases). This CDR3 region has 16 residues. The germline CDR1 and CDR2 sequences are MRHNA and SNTAGT. With 3 bases removed from V and 4 bases from J, the gap between germline ends came to 13 bases. CDR3 region: CASSEGASAGANVLTF. DNA of the CDR3: TGTGCCAGCAGTGAAGGGGCATCAGCCGGGGCCAACGTCCTGACTTTC.

The V gene is TRBV2, the J gene TRBJ2-3; 8 bases fit TRBD2. CDR3 length: 15 residues. CDR1 is SNHLY and CDR2 is FYNNEI in the germline V gene. The V gene end was trimmed by 3 bases and the J gene end by 4 bases; junction bases not matched to a gene: 6. CDR3 sequence (DNA): TGTGCCAGCAGTGAGCCGGGGGGGGCGGCAGATACGCAGTATTTT. This sequence encodes CASSEPGGAADTQYF.

This chain connects TRBV7-2 to TRBJ1-4; the D is unclear. Trimming shortened V by 5 bases and J by 7 bases, and 11 bases separated the two germline ends. This CDR3 region has 13 residues. The germline V gene encodes CDR1 SGHTA and CDR2 FQGNSA. This chain's CDR3 is CASSLRVPEKLFF. CDR3 DNA sequence: TGTGCCAGCAGCCTCCGGGTACCTGAAAAACTGTTTTTT.

The chain has TRBV19 and TRBJ2-1; the match to TRBD2 covers 7 bases. Germline assignment: CDR1 LNHDA and CDR2 SQIVND (reference sequence). The CDR3 length is 16 residues. J gave up 6 bases and V 5 bases, and 13 bases lay outside the gene matches. This chain's CDR3 is CASSPRGGEAANEQFF. As DNA, the CDR3 is TGTGCCAGTAGTCCTCGGGGAGGGGAGGCGGCCAATGAGCAGTTCTTC.

This chain uses TRBV12-5 with TRBJ2-7; no definite D call. Germline loops: CDR1 LGHNT, CDR2 FRNRAP. V shed 1 base and J shed 1 base, with 5 bases lying between them. The length of the CDR3 is 13 residues. The CDR3 DNA sequence: TGTGCTAGTGGTTTGGGGGCTTCCTACGAGCAGTACTTC. Translating gives CASGLGASYEQYF.

This rearrangement joins TRBV18 to TRBJ1-2; the D is unclear. V gave up 3 bases and J gave up 4 bases, with 9 bases separating them. Germline V gene lookup returns CDR1 KGHSH and CDR2 LQKENI. This CDR3 comprises 13 residues. The CDR3 DNA reads TGTGCCAGCTCACCCCCGGGGAGCTATGGCTACACCTTC. Its protein is CASSPPGSYGYTF.

This chain uses TRBV9 with TRBJ2-7; TRBD2 matches 15 bases. The germline V gene has CDR1 SGDLS and CDR2 YYNGEE. Trimming removed 4 bases from V and 3 bases from J; junction bases left unmatched: 8. This CDR3 has 17 amino acids. The CDR3: CASSPGTSGRRDYEQYF. The DNA of the CDR3 is TGTGCCAGCAGCCCTGGGACTAGCGGGAGGAGGGACTACGAGCAGTACTTC.

The rearrangement uses TRBV21-1 and TRBJ2-2; the table's TRBD1 call for D was not verified on the DNA. TRBV21-1 is reported as a pseudogene. CDR3 size: 12 residues. The CDR3, as DNA: TGTGCCAGCAGCGTGGCCCACGGGGAGCTGTTTTTT. Its protein is CASSVAHGELFF.

This sequence joins TRBV5-4 and TRBJ2-5; no reliable D call. Germline lookup yields CDR1 SGHNT and CDR2 YYREEE (reference sequence). The CDR3 contains 14 residues. The V and J ends lost 1 base and 4 bases respectively, with 11 bases between them. CDR3 nucleotides: TGTGCCAGCAGCTTGCTAGTGGGTGGAGAGACCCAGTACTTC. Translation gives CASSLLVGGETQYF.

With regard to this clone: Distinct nucleotide sequences in the sample also encode this CDR3. This rearrangement joins TRBV6-2 or TRBV6-3 to TRBJ1-1; D unclear. Germline V CDR1 and CDR2: MNHEY, SVGEGT. CDR3 length: 12 residues. Trimming took off 6 bases at V and 5 bases at J, with 10 bases between the two ends. DNA for the CDR3: TGTGCCAGCAGCCCCAGCAGGACTGAAGCTTTCTTT. It specifies CASSPSRTEAFF.

Only a few counts were recorded for this clone. The CDR3 region is CASSYAGISGNTIYF. In DNA, the CDR3 is TGTGCCAGCAGTTACGCGGGAATCTCTGGAAACACCATATATTTT. The rearrangement links TRBV6-5 to TRBJ1-3; D not certain. This CDR3 spans 15 amino acids. Trimming left V 2 bases short and J 0 bases short, with 8 bases between. CDR1 is MNHEY and CDR2 is SVGAGI in the germline V gene.

The CDR3, as DNA: TGTGCCTGGACCCGGGGGGCGATGAACACTGAAGCTTTCTTT. Translated, it gives CAWTRGAMNTEAFF. The rearrangement uses TRBV30 and TRBJ1-1; D might be TRBD1 (6 bases). The V gene's germline CDR1 is GTSNPN and CDR2 SVGIG (reference sequence). V lost 4 bases, J lost 0 bases, and 12 bases lay in between. The CDR3 has 14 amino acids.

In this sample, this clone turned up a few times. The V call is TRBV5-1, the J call TRBJ2-2; no definite D call. The germline gives CDR1 SGHRS, CDR2 YFSETQ. Trimming left V 0 bases short and J 7 bases short, with 10 bases between. The CDR3 length is 14 residues. In DNA form, the CDR3 reads TGCGCCAGCAGCTTGGAACCAGCGAACGGGGAGCTGTTTTTT. It encodes CASSLEPANGELFF.

The chain is built from TRBV29-1 and TRBJ2-6; D uncertain. CDR3 length equals 13 residues. V was clipped by 5 bases and J by 7 bases, with 12 bases between them. CDR1 is SQVTM, CDR2 ANQGSEA, per germline. The CDR3 protein is CSVSGLGANVLTF. Written as DNA, the CDR3 is TGCAGCGTTTCTGGGCTGGGTGCCAACGTCCTGACTTTC.

CDR3 bases: TGTGCCAGCAGTTTACCCCCCGGGAGAGGCACAGATACGCAGTATTTT. This codes for CASSLPPGRGTDTQYF. The V call is TRBV27, the J call TRBJ2-3; D is possibly TRBD2 (6 bases). V lost 2 bases and J lost 1, with 13 bases in between. Germline CDR1 MNHEY, CDR2 SMNVEV (reference sequence). This CDR3 contains 16 residues.

The rearrangement links TRBV3-1 (or the pseudogene TRBV3-2) to TRBJ2-4; D gene uncertain. V lost 1 base and J lost 3, with 10 bases in between. This CDR3 has 15 residues. Germline V gives CDR1 LGHDT, CDR2 YNNKEL (reference sequence). DNA for the CDR3: TGTGCCAGCAGCCAAGTCCCCGCTAGCAAAAACATTCAGTACTTC. The encoded protein is CASSQVPASKNIQYF.

This clone appeared a few times. The J gene is TRBJ2-7, the V gene TRBV7-9, with 8 bases aligning to TRBD2. The V gene's germline CDR1 is SEHNR and CDR2 FQNEAQ (reference sequence). J lost 0 bases, V lost 5 bases, and 18 bases had no gene match. The CDR3 contains 19 residues. The CDR3 sequence is CASSATTSAPPRSSYEQYF. CDR3 coding DNA: TGTGCCAGCAGCGCTACGACTAGCGCACCACCCAGGAGCTCCTACGAGCAGTACTTC.

This chain joins TRBV7-8 and TRBJ2-7, with 7 bases aligning to TRBD2. CDR3 length: 15 residues. Germline values: CDR1 SGHVS, CDR2 FQNEAQ. V shed 5 bases, J shed 2 bases, and the junction held 9 bases outside the gene matches. The CDR3 spells CASSLSGTITYEQYF. DNA for the CDR3: TGTGCCAGCAGCCTCTCCGGGACTATCACCTACGAGCAGTACTTC. Using reference TRBV7-8 and TRBJ2-7 for the parts outside the CDR3, the full variable domain is GAGVSQSPRYKVAKRGQDVALRCDPISGHVSLFWYQQALGQGPEFLTYFQNEAQLDKSGLPSDRFFAERPEGSVSTLKIQRTQQEDSAVYLCASSLSGTITYEQYFGPGTRLTVT.

DNA of the CDR3: TGTGCCAGCAGTACCCCTAGCGGGGGAGAAGAGACCCAGTACTTC. This sequence encodes CASSTPSGGEETQYF. This chain links TRBV25-1 with TRBJ2-5; TRBD2 matches 10 bases. The V gene's germline CDR1 is MGHDK and CDR2 SYGVNS. CDR3 length: 15 amino acids. With V trimmed by 5 bases and J by 3 bases, 6 bases remained unmatched.

The rearrangement links TRBV6-2 or TRBV6-3 to TRBJ2-7; tentatively, D is TRBD2 (6 bases). Germline CDR1 MNHEY, CDR2 SVGEGT. The CDR3 loop spans 19 amino acids. Trimming left V 7 bases short and J 2 bases short, with 30 bases between. The DNA for the CDR3 is TGTGCCAGCACCCCCCCGGAGTACAGCGGGTTTCCTTCGGCCTACGAGCAGTACTTC. It codes for CASTPPEYSGFPSAYEQYF.

The chain uses TRBV7-2 and TRBJ2-1; 8 bases are shared with TRBD2. V lost 5 bases and J lost 12; bases outside the gene matches: 12. CDR3 length: 14 residues. The V gene's germline CDR1 is SGHTA and CDR2 FQGNSA. In DNA form, the CDR3 reads TGTGCCAGCAGCGCCCGGGGGGGCCGAATCGGGCAGTTCTTC. The encoded protein is CASSARGGRIGQFF.

The V and J genes are TRBV7-2 and TRBJ2-1, with D possibly matching TRBD1 (6 bases). V lost 5 bases, J lost 9 bases, and 17 bases lay in between. The CDR3 is 14 residues long. CDR1 is SGHTA, CDR2 FQGNSA, per germline. CDR3 DNA sequence: TGTGCCAGCAGCCAGGGGATAGGGTCTGGTGAGCAGTTCTTC. Its protein is CASSQGIGSGEQFF.

The chain employs TRBV5-4 and TRBJ1-4; D gene unclear. The V and J ends lost 4 bases and 8 bases respectively, with 12 bases between them. Germline V lookup: CDR1 SGHNT, CDR2 YYREEE (reference sequence). This CDR3 region has 13 residues. The CDR3 nucleotides are TGTGCCAGCAGCCCTCTCCCGGGGGAAAAACTGTTTTTT. Residues: CASSPLPGEKLFF.